The rows below give T cell receptor beta chains drawn from one sample of a study of CD8 T cells in ankylosing spondylitis. In TCRdb, the 5' RACE reads were re-called with MiXCR into one record per CDR3 protein. The sample includes 200,000 to 300,000 distinct CDR3 sequences, 20% to 30% of them seen just once. Sequencing was done on a sample of blood, either unsorted or a sorted T cell fraction (not recorded which). Receptors were obtained from a male donor with ankylosing spondylitis or in good health (not recorded which). The CDR3 runs from the conserved cysteine through the conserved F or W. The D gene is left open where the match is weak. Size values are once, few and many counts, or a class for expanded clones, and some rows have none.

d_gene | j_gene | v_gene | abundance | len | CDR3nt | CDR3aa
TRBD1 | TRBJ2-5 | TRBV4-1 | many | 16 | TGCGCCAGCAGCCAAACGGACAGGGTCGGACAAGAGACCCAGTACTTC | CASSQTDRVGQETQYF
. | TRBJ2-7 | TRBV12-3/TRBV12-4 | few | 15 | TGTGCCAGCAGTTTTCTTGAAGTGGGTCTGGGGGAGCAGTACTTC | CASSFLEVGLGEQYF
. | TRBJ2-3 | TRBV29-1 | . | 9 | TGCAGCGGGGGAGATACGCAGTATTTT | CSGGDTQYF
TRBD2 | TRBJ2-3 | TRBV20-1 | . | 17 | TGCAGTGCTAGAGATCGTCCCAGCGGGGGGTACGCAGATACGCAGTATTTT | CSARDRPSGGYADTQYF
TRBD1 | TRBJ1-4 | TRBV20-1 | . | 15 | TGCAGTGCTAGAGAACAACAGGGGGCATACGAAAAACTGTTTTTT | CSAREQQGAYEKLFF
. | TRBJ2-2 | TRBV12-3/TRBV12-4 | . | 12 | TGTGCCAGCAGTTTACACACCGGGGAGCTGTTTTTT | CASSLHTGELFF
. | TRBJ2-1 | TRBV10-3 | many | 16 | TGTGCCACCACTAACCCGACAGTACTCAAGGGGAATGAGCAGTTCTTC | CATTNPTVLKGNEQFF
TRBD1 | TRBJ2-5 | TRBV10-3 | many | 13 | TGTGCCATCAGTGTGACAGGGGAAGAGACCCAGTACTTC | CAISVTGEETQYF
. | TRBJ2-5 | TRBV20-1 | many | 13 | TGCAGTGCTATAGGACAGACCCAAGAGACCCAGTACTTC | CSAIGQTQETQYF
. | TRBJ2-1 | TRBV24-1 | many | 17 | TGTGCCACCAGTGAACCTACGGACAGGGAGGGATACAATGAGCAGTTCTTC | CATSEPTDREGYNEQFF
. | TRBJ1-2 | TRBV20-1 | few | 13 | TGCAGTGCTAGAAGTGGGGCAAAAACCAGCTACACCTTC | CSARSGAKTSYTF
TRBD1 | TRBJ2-2 | TRBV20-1 | few | 14 | TGCAGTGCCTCCCCGGGACAGGGGGCGGGGGAGCTGTTTTTT | CSASPGQGAGELFF
TRBD2 | TRBJ2-5 | TRBV20-1 | few | 15 | TGCAGTGCTAGAGCTCGGCGGGGGGTGGGAGAGACCCAGTACTTC | CSARARRGVGETQYF
. | TRBJ2-1 | TRBV4-1 | once | 13 | TGCGCCAGCAGCCAAGATCTGGTGGCTGAGCAGTTCTTC | CASSQDLVAEQFF
. | TRBJ2-1 | TRBV12-2 | few | 16 | TGTGCAAGTCGCTCGTCAGAGGAAGGCTCCTACAATGAGCAGTTCTTC | CASRSSEEGSYNEQFF
. | TRBJ2-1 | TRBV7-9 | many | 15 | TGTGCCAGCAGCTCCGGGGACCGTAAAGTCGATGAGCAGTTCTTC | CASSSGDRKVDEQFF
. | TRBJ1-4 | TRBV28 | many | 12 | TGTGCCAGCAGTTTATCTAATGAAAAACTGTTTTTT | CASSLSNEKLFF
. | TRBJ2-5 | TRBV2 | . | 13 | TGTGCCAGCAGTGAGACAGGTCCGGAGACCCAGTACTTC | CASSETGPETQYF
. | TRBJ2-1 | TRBV2 | . | 15 | TGTGCCAGCGACAAAAACAGAGGAATGTACAATGAGCAGTTCTTC | CASDKNRGMYNEQFF
. | TRBJ1-2 | TRBV29-1 | many | 13 | TGCAGCGCTAGAGGACCGACGAACTATGGCTACACCTTC | CSARGPTNYGYTF
TRBD1 | TRBJ1-1 | TRBV12-3/TRBV12-4 | many | 13 | TGTGCCAGCAGCTCTCAGGGGGCCACTGAAGCTTTCTTT | CASSSQGATEAFF
TRBD1 | TRBJ2-1 | TRBV11-2 | . | 16 | TGTGCCAGCAGTTTTAGGTCAGGGGGCTTGTACAATGAGCAGTTCTTC | CASSFRSGGLYNEQFF
TRBD2 | TRBJ2-7 | TRBV29-1 | . | 14 | TGCAGCGTTGCCGGCGGGGGTAACTCCTACGAGCAGTACTTC | CSVAGGGNSYEQYF
. | TRBJ1-2 | TRBV6-2/TRBV6-3 | . | 12 | TGTGCCAGCGGTAACAGGGTTGATGGCTACACCTTC | CASGNRVDGYTF
. | TRBJ1-1 | TRBV25-1 | many | 14 | TGTGCCAGCGCACGCGGCAGGTTGGGCACTGAAGCTTTCTTT | CASARGRLGTEAFF
. | TRBJ2-1 | TRBV5-1 | . | 13 | TGCGCCAGCGGGCGGGGTTCGAGGAATGAGCAGTTCTTC | CASGRGSRNEQFF
TRBD2 | TRBJ2-1 | TRBV18 | few | 15 | TGTGCCAGCTCACCAAAGAGCGGGGGGGCTAAAGAGCAGTTCTTC | CASSPKSGGAKEQFF
. | TRBJ1-1 | TRBV20-1 | few | 12 | TGCAGTGCTGGGGGGAGTTTTGAGGAAGCTTTCTTT | CSAGGSFEEAFF
TRBD2 | TRBJ2-1 | TRBV20-1 | . | 16 | TGCAGTGCTAGAAACCTCCCCCGGGGGGGCCCGGATGAGCAGTTCTTC | CSARNLPRGGPDEQFF
. | TRBJ2-5 | TRBV2 | . | 15 | TGTGCCAGCAGGGGCCCCACAACTAGCCAGGAGACCCAGTACTTC | CASRGPTTSQETQYF
. | TRBJ1-1 | TRBV5-1 | many | 16 | TGCGCCAGCAGCTTGGGACCCCAGGGGAGGAACACTGAAGCTTTCTTT | CASSLGPQGRNTEAFF
. | TRBJ2-7 | TRBV10-1 | many | 15 | TGCGCCAGCTGCAACAGCCTTGGTCTGGGCTACGGGCAGTACTTC | CASCNSLGLGYGQYF
TRBD1 | TRBJ2-2 | TRBV12-3/TRBV12-4 | many | 16 | TGTGCCAGCAGCCGGAGGACAGGAGCGAACACCGGGGAGCTGTTTTTT | CASSRRTGANTGELFF
. | TRBJ2-1 | TRBV20-1 | many | 15 | TGCAGTGCTAGTATCGGCTCCAACTCCTACAATGAGCAGTTCTTC | CSASIGSNSYNEQFF
TRBD2 | TRBJ2-1 | TRBV29-1 | . | 15 | TGCAGCGTGCCCCCGTTATGGTGGGGAGGGTCCGAGCAGTTCTTC | CSVPPLWWGGSEQFF
. | TRBJ1-1 | TRBV20-1 | many | 17 | TGCAGTGCTAGTCTCTCCTTCCAGGGACGGTTGGGTACTGAAGCTTTCTTT | CSASLSFQGRLGTEAFF
. | TRBJ2-7 | TRBV5-1 | . | 13 | TGCGCCAGCAGCTTGGGGTCCGGGCCCGAGCAGTACTTC | CASSLGSGPEQYF
. | TRBJ1-1 | TRBV20-1 | . | 12 | TGCAGTGCTAGGCAGGGACCTATTGAAGCTTTCTTT | CSARQGPIEAFF
TRBD1 | TRBJ1-6 | TRBV12-3/TRBV12-4 | many | 17 | TGTGCCAGCAGTTGGCCCCGGACAGGGGGAGGCAATTCACCCCTCCACTTT | CASSWPRTGGGNSPLHF